This TCR beta chain was recorded in a study of T-cell memory formation after mild COVID-19. For this clonotype: Its antigen remains unidentified.

General observations from the study: Contracting CD4+ clones sat mainly in CM and EM; CD8+ in EMRA. Some clones that responded were present in memory (sampled pre-infection), which suggests cross-reactive memory joined.

The authors produced TCR alpha and TCR beta cDNA libraries with sample barcodes and UMIs by 5'RACE using constant-segment primers. TCRdb independently ran MiXCR on the 5' RACE reads; one entry per CDR3 protein. The sample lists some 340,000 distinct CDR3 sequences, 13% occurring once. CDR1 and CDR2 (germline): SEHNR, FQNEAQ (reference sequence). The junction had 4 bases not matched to a gene; V was cut back by 6 bases and J by 6 bases. This CDR3 is built from 12 residues. The sequence derives from a man between 18 and 29 years old who had mild COVID-19 (a few samples of this study predate the infection). Cell type and time point are not known. The rearrangement uses TRBV7-9 and TRBJ2-7, with 8 bases lining up with TRBD2. The sample comprised PBMCs or a T cell subset sorted from them (not recorded which). CDR3 amino acids: CASSFAGGEQYF. The CDR3 DNA is TGTGCCAGCAGTTTCGCGGGGGGCGAGCAGTACTTC.